A single sample is the source of the 31 T cell receptor beta chains below, sequenced in a study of T-cell memory formation after mild COVID-19. One entry per CDR3 protein, called by TCRdb with MiXCR from the 5' RACE reads. Among around 370,000 distinct CDR3 sequences listed, 21% were seen once. The specimen was PBMCs or a T cell subset sorted from them (not recorded which). These receptors all stem from an adult woman who had mild COVID-19 (a few samples of this study predate the infection). Cell type and time point are not known.

This clonotype was seen repeatedly, ten times or more. This rearrangement joins TRBV4-2 to TRBJ2-5, with 8 positions matching TRBD2. V shed 0 bases and J 4 bases; nucleotides not matched to a gene: 10. Germline V gene lookup returns CDR1 LGHNA and CDR2 YNFKEQ. This CDR3 is built from 17 residues. CDR3 DNA: TGTGCCAGCAGCCAAGATGTGGCGGGACTAGGCCGAGAGACCCAGTACTTC. Its protein product is CASSQDVAGLGRETQYF.

This rearrangement joins TRBV9 to TRBJ1-5; no reliable D call. Trimming left V 0 bases short and J 1 base short, with 8 bases between. Germline V gene lookup returns CDR1 SGDLS and CDR2 YYNGEE. CDR3 length: 15 amino acids. The CDR3 sequence: CASSVAGVSNQPQHF. The CDR3 bases are TGTGCCAGCAGCGTAGCCGGGGTCAGCAATCAGCCCCAGCATTTT.

The rearrangement uses TRBV4-1 and TRBJ2-1; possibly TRBD2 for D (5 bases). The length of the CDR3 is 12 residues. The germline V gene encodes CDR1 MGHRA and CDR2 YSYEKL. The V and J ends lost 11 bases and 5 bases respectively, with 13 bases between them. CDR3 in amino acids: CAVGEGDNEQFF. The CDR3 DNA follows: TGCGCCGTCGGGGAAGGAGACAATGAGCAGTTCTTC.

The chain carries TRBV9 and TRBJ2-1; the match to TRBD1 covers 8 bases. This CDR3 region has 15 residues. J lost 1 base, V lost 3 bases, and 3 bases had no gene match. Germline V gene lookup returns CDR1 SGDLS and CDR2 YYNGEE. CDR3 residues: CASSDGQGSYNEQFF. CDR3 sequence (DNA): TGTGCCAGCAGCGACGGACAGGGTTCCTACAATGAGCAGTTCTTC.

The V call is TRBV29-1, the J call TRBJ2-7; the D is unclear. CDR1 is SQVTM and CDR2 is ANQGSEA in the germline V gene. Trimming cost V 0 bases and J 1 base, with 10 bases left between them. This CDR3 region has 14 residues. The CDR3 loop reads CSVEDRTVSYEQYF. In DNA, the CDR3 is TGCAGCGTTGAAGATAGGACGGTGTCCTACGAGCAGTACTTC.

The chain is built from TRBV15 and TRBJ1-2, with D perhaps TRBD1 (6 bases). CDR1 is LNHNV and CDR2 is YYDKDF in the germline V gene (reference sequence). CDR3 size: 13 residues. Trimming shortened V by 5 bases and J by 6 bases, and 13 bases separated the two germline ends. The CDR3 coding sequence is TGTGCCACCAGCTTACAGGGATCGGATGGCTACACCTTC. Its protein is CATSLQGSDGYTF.

By sample share, this clonotype is medium-sized. The rearrangement joins TRBV12-3 or TRBV12-4 to TRBJ2-7, with a possible D match to TRBD2 (6 bases). The CDR3 sequence is 13 residues long. Trimming stripped 6 bases from V and 11 bases from J, with 20 bases between. CDR3 sequence reads: CASSPSDFTRKYF. For the CDR3, the DNA is TGTGCCAGCAGCCCTAGCGACTTTACCAGAAAGTACTTC.

This clonotype appeared a few times. The chain is built from TRBV19 and TRBJ2-5; tentatively, D is TRBD1 (6 bases). This CDR3 is built from 13 residues. V lost 1 base to trimming and J lost 12 bases, with 15 bases between them. Per germline, CDR1 LNHDA and CDR2 SQIVND (reference sequence). The DNA of the CDR3 is TGTGCCAGTAGTATAGCGGCCCGGGACATCAAGTACTTC. Protein product: CASSIAARDIKYF.

The rearrangement links TRBV4-1 to TRBJ1-1, with D perhaps matching TRBD1 (6 bases). CDR3 length: 15 residues. Trimming stripped 1 base from V and 3 bases from J, with 12 bases between. Germline CDR1 reads MGHRA; CDR2 reads YSYEKL. The CDR3, as DNA: TGCGCCAGCAGCCAAGGGGTACAGGGACACACTGAAGCTTTCTTT. Protein sequence: CASSQGVQGHTEAFF.

V and J are TRBV20-1 and TRBJ1-2, with D possibly being TRBD1 (6 bases). From germline, CDR1 is DFQATT and CDR2 SNEGSKA (reference sequence). Deletions cut 6 bases from V and 3 bases from J, with 20 bases between. This CDR3 is 15 amino acids long. The CDR3 loop reads CSAPPEQGAHYGYTF. DNA for the CDR3: TGCAGTGCCCCCCCCGAACAGGGAGCACACTATGGCTACACCTTC.

The chain uses TRBV7-8 and TRBJ2-3, with 8 bases aligning to TRBD2. Germline CDR1 SGHVS, CDR2 FQNEAQ. Losses at the gene ends were 5 bases for V and 5 bases for J; bases not matched to a gene: 9. This CDR3 region has 15 residues. CDR3 in amino acids: CASSPLAEGEDTQYF. In DNA form, the CDR3 reads TGTGCCAGCAGCCCACTAGCGGAGGGGGAAGATACGCAGTATTTT.

The chain couples TRBV7-3 to TRBJ2-1; 10 nucleotides match TRBD2. Trimming took 5 bases from V and 5 from J; bases not matched to a gene: 6. The CDR3 length is 15 residues. Germline CDR1 SGHTA, CDR2 FQGTGA. This CDR3 is CASSLLAGRHNEQFF. In nucleotides, the CDR3 is TGTGCCAGCAGCCTACTAGCGGGGAGACACAATGAGCAGTTCTTC.

The count of this clonotype is one. This chain links TRBV6-5 with TRBJ2-1; TRBD2 aligns across 8 bases. The CDR3 totals 15 residues. V was pared by 4 bases and J by 5 bases, with 7 bases of the junction left unmatched. CDR1 is MNHEY and CDR2 is SVGAGI in the germline V gene. The CDR3 here is CASSWSLAGNNEQFF. Here the CDR3 DNA reads TGTGCCAGCAGTTGGAGTCTAGCGGGCAACAATGAGCAGTTCTTC.

V usage is TRBV7-9 and J usage is TRBJ2-7; 10 bases line up with TRBD1. The trim removed 5 bases at V and 3 bases at J, leaving 4 bases unmatched. Per germline, CDR1 SEHNR and CDR2 FQNEAQ (reference sequence). The CDR3 totals 14 residues. DNA for the CDR3: TGTGCCAGCAGCGCGACAGGGGGCCTCTACGAGCAGTACTTC. Translation gives CASSATGGLYEQYF.

The CDR3 DNA reads TGTGCCACCAGCAGAGTTGGGACGGGGGCTAGCTACGAGCAGTACTTC. This translates into CATSRVGTGASYEQYF. This chain joins TRBV15 and TRBJ2-7; either TRBD1 or TRBD2 may supply D (6 bases each). V shed 1 base and J shed 3 bases, with 16 bases lying between them. Germline assignment: CDR1 LNHNV and CDR2 YYDKDF (reference sequence). The CDR3 is 16 amino acids.

The chain employs TRBV19 and TRBJ1-2; D possibly corresponds to TRBD1 (5 bases). Germline V gene lookup returns CDR1 LNHDA and CDR2 SQIVND (reference sequence). The ends were cut back, 1 base at V and 4 bases at J, with 10 bases in the middle. This CDR3 spans 14 amino acids. DNA of the CDR3: TGTGCCAGTAGTATAGGGGGCGGCGTCTATGGCTACACCTTC. This translates into CASSIGGGVYGYTF. The full variable domain, rest sourced from reference TRBV19 and TRBJ1-2, is DGGITQSPKYLFRKEGQNVTLSCEQNLNHDAMYWYRQDPGQGLRLIYYSQIVNDFQKGDIAEGYSVSREKKESFPLTVTSAQKNPTAFYLCASSIGGGVYGYTFGSGTRLTVV.

The sample holds a few counts of this clonotype. The rearrangement links TRBV4-1 to TRBJ1-1; D is unclear. V lost 1 base and J 3 bases, leaving 12 bases between the germline ends. Germline lookup yields CDR1 MGHRA and CDR2 YSYEKL. This CDR3 has 15 amino acids. The CDR3 region is CASSQGGELHTEAFF. As DNA, the CDR3 is TGCGCCAGCAGCCAAGGGGGAGAATTACACACTGAAGCTTTCTTT.

This clonotype was seen a few times. This rearrangement joins TRBV5-1 to TRBJ2-1; D may be TRBD1 or TRBD2 (5 bases each). Germline lookup yields CDR1 SGHRS and CDR2 YFSETQ. Trimming took off 6 bases at V and 6 bases at J, with 16 bases between the two ends. The CDR3 runs 14 residues. The CDR3 sequence: CASTPAGSSNEQFF. The CDR3 DNA reads as TGCGCCAGCACCCCGGCAGGGAGCTCCAATGAGCAGTTCTTC.

There are a few counts of this clonotype. This chain connects TRBV6-5 to TRBJ2-3, with 7 bases lining up with TRBD2. With V trimmed by 5 bases and J by 6 bases, 11 bases remained unmatched. The V gene's germline CDR1 is MNHEY and CDR2 SVGAGI. This CDR3 is 15 amino acids long. The CDR3 DNA reads as TGTGCCAGCAGTGTAGCCGGCGGGAGCCCTGATACGCAGTATTTT. Its translation: CASSVAGGSPDTQYF.

The rearrangement joins TRBV1 to TRBJ2-3; TRBD2 is the table's D call, not checked against the DNA. TRBV1 constitutes a pseudogene. The CDR3 runs to 18 residues. The CDR3 region has the DNA TGCACCAGCAGCCAAAAAAAGGCGGGAGGGCAAGTGGCAGATACGCAGTATTTT. Amino acid sequence: CTSSQKKAGGQVADTQYF.

In this sample, this clonotype turned up many times. The chain links TRBV5-1 to TRBJ1-1; 8 bases match TRBD1. The V segment lost 4 bases and the J segment 5 bases; nucleotides outside the gene matches: 10. This CDR3 spans 15 amino acids. In germline, CDR1 is SGHRS, CDR2 YFSETQ. CDR3 in DNA: TGCGCCAGCAGCGGGAGGACAGGGCTGAGGACTGAAGCTTTCTTT. This codes for CASSGRTGLRTEAFF.

The rearrangement joins TRBV2 to TRBJ2-2; tentatively, D is TRBD1 or TRBD2 (5 bases each). The germline gives CDR1 SNHLY, CDR2 FYNNEI. This CDR3 contains 14 residues. V lost 4 bases and J lost 4, with 10 bases in between. The CDR3: CASSVEGSTGELFF. The DNA for the CDR3 is TGTGCCAGCAGTGTAGAGGGGTCCACCGGGGAGCTGTTTTTT.

The chain uses TRBV7-3 and TRBJ1-1; D may be TRBD1 (5 bases). Trimming pared 2 bases from V and 5 bases from J, leaving 9 bases between. The germline CDR1 and CDR2 sequences are SGHTA and FQGTGA. The CDR3 is 13 residues long. Here the CDR3 reads CASSLSGLTEAFF. The CDR3 nucleotides read TGTGCCAGCAGCTTATCAGGGCTAACTGAAGCTTTCTTT.

The chain joins TRBV12-3 or TRBV12-4 to TRBJ2-5; maybe TRBD2 (6 bases). The CDR3 consists of 16 residues. V lost 4 bases, J lost 4 bases, and 19 bases lay in between. The CDR3 loop is CASSSTSRLVGETQYF. DNA of the CDR3: TGTGCCAGCAGTTCAACTAGCCGGCTAGTGGGAGAGACCCAGTACTTC.

This chain connects TRBV4-2 to TRBJ2-7; no definite D call. This CDR3 has 15 residues. Per germline, CDR1 LGHNA and CDR2 YNFKEQ. V was trimmed by 2 bases and J by 1 base, leaving 12 bases between them. The DNA of the CDR3 is TGTGCCAGCAGCCAATACCCTGGAGAATCCTACGAGCAGTACTTC. Translated: CASSQYPGESYEQYF.

This rearrangement joins TRBV7-2 to TRBJ1-4, with 9 nucleotides matching TRBD1. The CDR3 is made up of 15 amino acids. Losses at the gene ends were 5 bases for V and 4 bases for J; bases not matched to a gene: 5. Germline V gene sequence: CDR1 SGHTA, CDR2 FQGNSA. The CDR3 here is CASSLQGADNEKLFF. Written as DNA, the CDR3 is TGTGCCAGCAGCCTACAGGGGGCTGATAATGAAAAACTGTTTTTT.

The chain uses TRBV25-1 and TRBJ1-6; no firm D call. Germline assignment: CDR1 MGHDK and CDR2 SYGVNS. The CDR3 is 13 amino acids. Trimming took 7 bases from V and 8 from J, leaving 12 bases between them. The CDR3 spells CASMRAIDSPLHF. CDR3 DNA: TGTGCCAGCATGCGGGCTATCGATTCACCCCTCCACTTT.

V usage is TRBV29-1 and J usage is TRBJ1-2, with TRBD1 identical over 9 bases. Germline CDR1 reads SQVTM; CDR2 reads ANQGSEA. Trimming removed 7 bases from V and 6 bases from J; junction bases left unmatched: 3. The CDR3 covers 11 residues. The CDR3 DNA reads as TGCAGCGAGAGGACAGGGGATGGCTACACCTTC. Protein sequence: CSERTGDGYTF.

This clonotype was detected a few times. The chain joins TRBV30 to TRBJ2-3; D may match TRBD1 or TRBD2 (5 bases each). V gave up 4 bases and J gave up 8 bases, with 16 bases separating them. Germline values: CDR1 GTSNPN, CDR2 SVGIG (reference sequence). The CDR3 extends over 13 amino acids. The CDR3 sequence: CAWKRSPRGTQYF. CDR3 sequence (DNA): TGTGCCTGGAAGCGGAGCCCAAGGGGTACGCAGTATTTT.

The rearrangement links TRBV12-3 or TRBV12-4 to TRBJ2-3; 7 bases agree with TRBD2. This CDR3 has 14 residues. Trimming took 7 bases from V and 2 from J; bases not matched to a gene: 6. The CDR3 protein is CASTPSGDTDTQYF. Here the CDR3 DNA reads TGTGCCAGCACCCCTAGCGGAGACACAGATACGCAGTATTTT.

This clonotype turned up a few times. This chain links TRBV6-1 with TRBJ1-5, with 7 nucleotides matching TRBD1. J lost 6 bases, V lost 6 bases, and 5 bases had no gene match. CDR1 and CDR2 (germline): MNHNS, SASEGT. The CDR3 length is 13 residues. CDR3: CASREQGVQPQHF. The CDR3 nucleotides read TGTGCCAGCAGGGAGCAGGGGGTTCAGCCCCAGCATTTT.